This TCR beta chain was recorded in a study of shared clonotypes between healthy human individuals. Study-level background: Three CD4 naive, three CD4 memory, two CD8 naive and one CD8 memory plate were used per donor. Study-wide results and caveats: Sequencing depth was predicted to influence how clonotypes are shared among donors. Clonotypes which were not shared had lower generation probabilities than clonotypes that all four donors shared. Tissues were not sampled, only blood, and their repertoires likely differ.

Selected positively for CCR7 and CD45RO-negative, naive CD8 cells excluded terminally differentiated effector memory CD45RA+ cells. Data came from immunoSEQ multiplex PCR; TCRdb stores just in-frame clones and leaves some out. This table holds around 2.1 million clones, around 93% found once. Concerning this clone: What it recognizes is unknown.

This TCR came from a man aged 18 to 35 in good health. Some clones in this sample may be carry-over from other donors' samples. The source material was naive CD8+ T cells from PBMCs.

CDR3 sequence: CASSPDREGADTQYF. CDR3 DNA: TGTGCCAGCTCCCCAGACAGGGAGGGGGCAGATACGCAGTATTTT. The chain uses TRBV19 and TRBJ2-3, with D perhaps matching TRBD1 or TRBD2 (7 bases each). Trimming removed 9 bases at V and 4 bases at J, with 20 bases between. Germline assignment: CDR1 LNHDA and CDR2 SQIVND (reference sequence). The CDR3 has 15 residues.